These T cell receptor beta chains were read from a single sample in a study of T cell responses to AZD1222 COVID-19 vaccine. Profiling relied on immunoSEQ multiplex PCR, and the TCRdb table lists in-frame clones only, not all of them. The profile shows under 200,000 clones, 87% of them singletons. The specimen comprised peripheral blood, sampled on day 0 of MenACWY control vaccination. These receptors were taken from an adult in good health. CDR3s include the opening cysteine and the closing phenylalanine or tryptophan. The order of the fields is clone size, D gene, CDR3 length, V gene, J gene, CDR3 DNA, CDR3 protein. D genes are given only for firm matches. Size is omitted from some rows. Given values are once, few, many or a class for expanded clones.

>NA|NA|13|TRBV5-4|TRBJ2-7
TGTGCCAGCAGCTTGGTGGACAGCTACGAGCAGTACTTC
CASSLVDSYEQYF
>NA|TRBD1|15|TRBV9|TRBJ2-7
TGTGCCAGCAGCGAGAGAGACAGGGGGGCGCGGGAGCAGTACTTC
CASSERDRGAREQYF
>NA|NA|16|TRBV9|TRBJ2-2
TGTGCCAGCAGCCCACTCAGGGGGGGAGAGACCGGGGAGCTGTTTTTT
CASSPLRGGETGELFF
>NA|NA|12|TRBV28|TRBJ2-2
TGTGCCAGCAGTTTACCCCCCGGGGAGCTGTTTTTT
CASSLPPGELFF
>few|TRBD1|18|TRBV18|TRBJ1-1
TGTGCCAGCTCATCCCTTCCGGGACAGGGGGGTATTATTGCGGAAGCTTTCTTT
CASSSLPGQGGIIAEAFF
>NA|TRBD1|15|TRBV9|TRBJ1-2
TGTGCCAGCAGCTTAAGACAGGGGACTACGGGGGGCTACACCTTC
CASSLRQGTTGGYTF
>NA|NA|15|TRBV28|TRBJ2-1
TGTGCCAGCAGGACTCCCGGGGGCTCGTACAATGAGCAGTTCTTC
CASRTPGGSYNEQFF
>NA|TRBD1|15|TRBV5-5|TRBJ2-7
TGTGCCAGCAGCGCTGGCCCCGGGACAGGCTACGAGCAGTACTTC
CASSAGPGTGYEQYF
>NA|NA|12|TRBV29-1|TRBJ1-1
TGCAGCGTTGGGGGACGTAGGACTGAAGCTTTCTTT
CSVGGRRTEAFF
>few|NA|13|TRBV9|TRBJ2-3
TGTGCCAGCAGCCCCGCTTTGGCGATGACGCAGTATTTT
CASSPALAMTQYF
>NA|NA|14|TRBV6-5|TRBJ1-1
TGTGCCAGCAGAATGGGACCGCCGAACACTGAAGCTTTCTTT
CASRMGPPNTEAFF
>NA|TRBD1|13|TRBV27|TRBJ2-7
TGTGCCAGCAGCCTGGACAGGGGTTACGAGCAGTACTTC
CASSLDRGYEQYF
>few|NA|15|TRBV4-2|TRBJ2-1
TGTGCCAGCAGCCAAGAAAGGTGGGCGGACTATGAGCAGTTCTTC
CASSQERWADYEQFF
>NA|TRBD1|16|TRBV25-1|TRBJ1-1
TGTGCCAGCAGTGAACCGGGACAGGGGGAAATGACTGAAGCTTTCTTT
CASSEPGQGEMTEAFF
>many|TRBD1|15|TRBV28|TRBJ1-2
TGTGCCAGCAGTTTACGGGGACAGGGAAACTATGGCTACACCTTC
CASSLRGQGNYGYTF
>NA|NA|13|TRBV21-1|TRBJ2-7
TGTGCCAGCAGCAACGGGGGGTCCTACGAGCAGTACTTC
CASSNGGSYEQYF
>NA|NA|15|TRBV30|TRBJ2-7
TGTGCCTGGAGTGTAGGGGCCGGCTTCTCCTACGAGCAGTACTTC
CAWSVGAGFSYEQYF
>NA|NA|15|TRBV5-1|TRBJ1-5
TGCGCCAGCAGCTTGGGAGGGAATAGCAATCAGCCCCAGCATTTT
CASSLGGNSNQPQHF
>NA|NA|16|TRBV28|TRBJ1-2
TGTGCCAGCAGACCAGACCGAGGGACGGATAACTATGGCTACACCTTC
CASRPDRGTDNYGYTF
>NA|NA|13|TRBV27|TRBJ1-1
TGTGCCAGCAGTTCGGCGACGGGGTTTAGAGCTTTCTTT
CASSSATGFRAFF
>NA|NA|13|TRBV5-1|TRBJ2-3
TGCGCCAGCAGCAGCGGTTACACAGATACGCAGTATTTT
CASSSGYTDTQYF
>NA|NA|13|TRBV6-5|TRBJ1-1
TGTGCCAGCAGTTACGCTTCCCACACTGAAGCTTTCTTT
CASSYASHTEAFF
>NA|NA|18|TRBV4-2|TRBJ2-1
TGTGCCAGCAGCCATTCTCCCTTGTCCCCGAAGGTTTACAATGAGCAGTTCTTC
CASSHSPLSPKVYNEQFF
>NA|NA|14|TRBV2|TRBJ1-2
TGTGCCAGCAGTGGTTTGAGACAGAGCTATGGCTACACCTTC
CASSGLRQSYGYTF
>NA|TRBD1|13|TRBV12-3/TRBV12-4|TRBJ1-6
TGTGCCAGCAGTGGACAGGAAAATTCACCCCTCCACTTT
CASSGQENSPLHF
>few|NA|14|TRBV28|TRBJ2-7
TGTGCCAGCGGCAACCCTACTGTTGCCTACGAGCAGTACTTC
CASGNPTVAYEQYF
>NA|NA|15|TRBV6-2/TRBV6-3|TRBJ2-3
TGTGCCAGCAGTTCTGGGGCTACTAGCACAGATACGCAGTATTTT
CASSSGATSTDTQYF
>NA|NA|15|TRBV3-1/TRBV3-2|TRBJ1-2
TGTGCCAGCAGCCCTCAGACGGGGCCCACCTATGGCTACACCTTC
CASSPQTGPTYGYTF
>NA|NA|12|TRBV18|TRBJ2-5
TGTGCCAGCTCACCGAAACAAGAGACCCAGTACTTC
CASSPKQETQYF
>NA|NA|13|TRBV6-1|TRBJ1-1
TGTGCCAGCAGTGAAACTTGGAACACTGAAGCTTTCTTT
CASSETWNTEAFF
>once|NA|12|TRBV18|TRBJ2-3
TGTGCCAGCTCACCACCGACGGATACGCAGTATTTT
CASSPPTDTQYF
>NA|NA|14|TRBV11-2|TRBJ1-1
TGTGCCAGCAGCTTAGCAAACTTGGGCACTGAAGCTTTCTTT
CASSLANLGTEAFF
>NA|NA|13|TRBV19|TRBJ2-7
TGTGCCAGTAGTAATCACAGGGAGGACGAGCAGTACTTC
CASSNHREDEQYF
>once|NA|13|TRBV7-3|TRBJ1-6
TGTGCCAGCAGCGAGGACGGTTATTCACCCCTCCACTTT
CASSEDGYSPLHF
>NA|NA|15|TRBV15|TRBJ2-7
TGTGCCACCAGCAGAACCGCCGGGACTGCCTACGAGCAGTACTTC
CATSRTAGTAYEQYF
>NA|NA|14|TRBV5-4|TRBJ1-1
TGTGCCAGCAGCTACAGGGCGGTGAACACTGAAGCTTTCTTT
CASSYRAVNTEAFF
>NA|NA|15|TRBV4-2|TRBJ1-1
TGTGCCAGCAGCCAAGAATCTTGGGGGAACACTGAAGCTTTCTTT
CASSQESWGNTEAFF
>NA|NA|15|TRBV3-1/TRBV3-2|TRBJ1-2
TGTGCCAGCAGCCAAGATATGCAGGGGAGCTATGGCTACACCTTC
CASSQDMQGSYGYTF
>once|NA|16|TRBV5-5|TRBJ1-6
TGTGCCAGCAGCTTGGGGGGGAACCTATATAATTCACCCCTCCACTTT
CASSLGGNLYNSPLHF
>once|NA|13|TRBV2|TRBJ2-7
TGTGCCAGCAGAGTCAGGGGCGCTGACGAGCAGTACTTC
CASRVRGADEQYF
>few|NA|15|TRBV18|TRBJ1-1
TGTGCCAGCTCACCACCGGGCGCATGGAACACTGAAGCTTTCTTT
CASSPPGAWNTEAFF
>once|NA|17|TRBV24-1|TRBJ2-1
TGTGCCACCAGTGATTTTACGGGGACCCAGTTGGACAATGAGCAGTTCTTC
CATSDFTGTQLDNEQFF
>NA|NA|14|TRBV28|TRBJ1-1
TGTGCCAGCAGCCCCGGGGGGACGAACACTGAAGCTTTCTTT
CASSPGGTNTEAFF
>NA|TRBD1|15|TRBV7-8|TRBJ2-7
TGTGCCAGCAGCTTATCCAGGACAGGCTCCTACGAGCAGTACTTC
CASSLSRTGSYEQYF
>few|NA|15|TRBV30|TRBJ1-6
TGTGCCTGGAGTGCGGCACGGACCGGGGGATCACCCCTCCACTTT
CAWSAARTGGSPLHF
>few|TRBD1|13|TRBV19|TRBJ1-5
TGTGCCAGCGGGACAGGGGGAGGTCAGCCCCAGCATTTT
CASGTGGGQPQHF
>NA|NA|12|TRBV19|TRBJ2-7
TGTGCCAGTGGGTCGGGCCCCTACGAGCAGTACTTC
CASGSGPYEQYF
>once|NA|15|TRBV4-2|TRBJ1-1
TGTGCCAGCAGTCACCAGGGGTCAATGAACACTGAAGCTTTCTTT
CASSHQGSMNTEAFF
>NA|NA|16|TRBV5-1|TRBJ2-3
TGCGCCAGCAGCCCGGAGGGTAGAGCCGGCACAGATACGCAGTATTTT
CASSPEGRAGTDTQYF
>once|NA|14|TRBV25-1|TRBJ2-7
TGTGCCAGCAGTGGACCCACTAGTTCCTACGAGCAGTACTTC
CASSGPTSSYEQYF
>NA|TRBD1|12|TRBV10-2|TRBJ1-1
TGCGCCACGGGACAGTCGAACACTGAAGCTTTCTTT
CATGQSNTEAFF
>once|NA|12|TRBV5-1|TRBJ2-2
TGCGCCAGCAGCCCTCTCACCGGGGAGCTGTTTTTT
CASSPLTGELFF
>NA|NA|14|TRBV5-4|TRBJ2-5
TGTGCCAGCAGCCTCCGGGCCACAAAAGAGACCCAGTACTTC
CASSLRATKETQYF
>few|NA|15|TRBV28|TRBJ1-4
TGTGCCAGCAGCCTCGGTACAAGGGGTGGTGAAAAACTGTTTTTT
CASSLGTRGGEKLFF